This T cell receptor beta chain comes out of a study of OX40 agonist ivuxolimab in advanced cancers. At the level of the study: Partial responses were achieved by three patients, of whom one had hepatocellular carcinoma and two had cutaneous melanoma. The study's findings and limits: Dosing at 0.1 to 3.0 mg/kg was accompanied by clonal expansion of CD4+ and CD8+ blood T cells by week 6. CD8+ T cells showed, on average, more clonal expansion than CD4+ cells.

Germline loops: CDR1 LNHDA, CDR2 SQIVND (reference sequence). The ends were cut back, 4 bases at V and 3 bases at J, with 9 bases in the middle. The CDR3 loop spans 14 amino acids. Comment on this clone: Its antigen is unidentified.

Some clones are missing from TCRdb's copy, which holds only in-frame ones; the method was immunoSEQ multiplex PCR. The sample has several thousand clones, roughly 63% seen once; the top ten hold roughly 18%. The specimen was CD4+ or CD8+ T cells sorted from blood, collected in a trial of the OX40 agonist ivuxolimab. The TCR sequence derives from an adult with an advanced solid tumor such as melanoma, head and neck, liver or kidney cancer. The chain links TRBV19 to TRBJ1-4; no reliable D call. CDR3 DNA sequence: TGTGCCAGTAGTACCCGGGCCTCTAATGAAAAACTGTTTTTT. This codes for CASSTRASNEKLFF.